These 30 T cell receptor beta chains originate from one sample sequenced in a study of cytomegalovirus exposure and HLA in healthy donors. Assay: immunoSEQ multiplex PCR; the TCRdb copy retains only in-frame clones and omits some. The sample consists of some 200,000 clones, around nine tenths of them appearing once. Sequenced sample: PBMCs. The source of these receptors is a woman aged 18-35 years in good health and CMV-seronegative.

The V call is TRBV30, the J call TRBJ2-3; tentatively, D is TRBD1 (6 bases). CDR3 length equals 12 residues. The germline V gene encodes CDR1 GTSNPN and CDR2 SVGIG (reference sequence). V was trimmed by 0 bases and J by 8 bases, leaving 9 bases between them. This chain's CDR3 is CAWSVLGGTQYF. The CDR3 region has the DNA TGTGCCTGGAGTGTACTAGGGGGTACGCAGTATTTT.

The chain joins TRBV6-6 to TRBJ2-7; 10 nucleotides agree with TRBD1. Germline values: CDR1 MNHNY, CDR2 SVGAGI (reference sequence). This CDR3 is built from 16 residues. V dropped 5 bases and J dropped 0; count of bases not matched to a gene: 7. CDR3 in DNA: TGTGCCAGCAGTCCCCTAAGGACAGGGGGCTCCTACGAGCAGTACTTC. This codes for CASSPLRTGGSYEQYF.

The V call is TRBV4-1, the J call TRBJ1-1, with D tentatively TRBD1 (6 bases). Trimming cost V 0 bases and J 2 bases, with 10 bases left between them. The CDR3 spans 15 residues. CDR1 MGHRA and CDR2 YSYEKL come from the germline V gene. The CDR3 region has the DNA TGCGCCAGCAGCCAAGAGACGGGGGGCAACACTGAAGCTTTCTTT. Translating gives CASSQETGGNTEAFF.

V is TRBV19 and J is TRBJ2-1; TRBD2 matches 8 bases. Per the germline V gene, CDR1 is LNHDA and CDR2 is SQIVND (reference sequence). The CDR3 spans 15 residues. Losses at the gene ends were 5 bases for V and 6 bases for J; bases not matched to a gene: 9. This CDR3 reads CASSGSGGGPNEQFF. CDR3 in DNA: TGTGCCAGTAGTGGGAGCGGGGGAGGACCCAATGAGCAGTTCTTC. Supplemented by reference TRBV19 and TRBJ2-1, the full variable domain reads DGGITQSPKYLFRKEGQNVTLSCEQNLNHDAMYWYRQDPGQGLRLIYYSQIVNDFQKGDIAEGYSVSREKKESFPLTVTSAQKNPTAFYLCASSGSGGGPNEQFFGPGTRLTVL.

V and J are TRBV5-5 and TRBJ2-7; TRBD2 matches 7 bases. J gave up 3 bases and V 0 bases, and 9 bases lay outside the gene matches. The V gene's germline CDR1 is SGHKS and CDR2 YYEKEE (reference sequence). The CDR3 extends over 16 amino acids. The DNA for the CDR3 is TGTGCCAGCAGCTTGGCCGCAGGGACTACGATCTACGAGCAGTACTTC. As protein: CASSLAAGTTIYEQYF.

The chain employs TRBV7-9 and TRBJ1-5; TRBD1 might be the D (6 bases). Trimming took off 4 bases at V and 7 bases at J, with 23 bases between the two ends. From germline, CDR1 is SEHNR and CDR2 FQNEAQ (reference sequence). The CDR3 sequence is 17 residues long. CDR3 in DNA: TGTGCCAGCAGCTCGGGACCACAGGGTGCCGGGGGGCAGCCCCAGCATTTT. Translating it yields CASSSGPQGAGGQPQHF.

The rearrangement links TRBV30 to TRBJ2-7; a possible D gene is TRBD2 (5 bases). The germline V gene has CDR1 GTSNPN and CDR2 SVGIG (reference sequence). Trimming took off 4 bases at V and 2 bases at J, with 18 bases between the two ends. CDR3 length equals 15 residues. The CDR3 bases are TGTGCCTGGACTGAGCCCGGGGTGTCGGCCTACGAGCAGTACTTC. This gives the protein CAWTEPGVSAYEQYF.

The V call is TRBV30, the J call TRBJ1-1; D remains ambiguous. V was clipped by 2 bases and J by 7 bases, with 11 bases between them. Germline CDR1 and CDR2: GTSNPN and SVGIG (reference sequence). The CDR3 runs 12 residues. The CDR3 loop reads CAWSPNFREAFF. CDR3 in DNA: TGTGCCTGGAGTCCCAACTTTCGTGAAGCTTTCTTT.

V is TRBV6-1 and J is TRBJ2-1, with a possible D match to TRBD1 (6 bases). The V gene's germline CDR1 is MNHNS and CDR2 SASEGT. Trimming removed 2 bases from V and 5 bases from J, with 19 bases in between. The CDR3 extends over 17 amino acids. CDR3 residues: CASSERDRINGDNEQFF. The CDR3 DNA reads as TGTGCCAGCAGTGAACGAGACAGGATAAACGGAGACAATGAGCAGTTCTTC.

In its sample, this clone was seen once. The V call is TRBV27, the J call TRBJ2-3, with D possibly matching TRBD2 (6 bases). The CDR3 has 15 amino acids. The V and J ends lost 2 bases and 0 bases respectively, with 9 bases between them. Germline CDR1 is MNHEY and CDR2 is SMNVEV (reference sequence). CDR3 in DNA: TGTGCCAGCAGTTTACGGGGGACTAGCACAGATACGCAGTATTTT. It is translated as CASSLRGTSTDTQYF.

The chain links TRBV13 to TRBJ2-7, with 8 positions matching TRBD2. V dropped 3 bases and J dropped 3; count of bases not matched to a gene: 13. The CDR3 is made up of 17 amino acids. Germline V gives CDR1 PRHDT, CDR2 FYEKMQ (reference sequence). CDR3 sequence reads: CASSLGPSGRISYEQYF. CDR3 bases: TGTGCCAGCAGCTTGGGTCCCAGCGGGAGAATCAGCTACGAGCAGTACTTC.

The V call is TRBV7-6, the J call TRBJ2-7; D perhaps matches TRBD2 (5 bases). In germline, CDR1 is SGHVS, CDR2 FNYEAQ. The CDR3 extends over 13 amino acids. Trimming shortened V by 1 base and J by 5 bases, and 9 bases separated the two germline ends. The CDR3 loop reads CASSLGPRDEQYF. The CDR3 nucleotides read TGTGCCAGCAGCTTAGGTCCGAGGGACGAGCAGTACTTC. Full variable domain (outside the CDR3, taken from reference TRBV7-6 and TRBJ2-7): GAGVSQSPRYKVTKRGQDVALRCDPISGHVSLYWYRQALGQGPEFLTYFNYEAQQDKSGLPNDRFSAERPEGSISTLTIQRTEQRDSAMYRCASSLGPRDEQYFGPGTRLTVT.

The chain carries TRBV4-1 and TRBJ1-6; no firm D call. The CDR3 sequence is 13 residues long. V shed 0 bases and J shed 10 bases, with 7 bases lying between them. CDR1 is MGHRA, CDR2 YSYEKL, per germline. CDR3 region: CASSQESWSPLHF. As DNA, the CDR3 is TGCGCCAGCAGCCAAGAGAGTTGGTCACCCCTCCACTTT.

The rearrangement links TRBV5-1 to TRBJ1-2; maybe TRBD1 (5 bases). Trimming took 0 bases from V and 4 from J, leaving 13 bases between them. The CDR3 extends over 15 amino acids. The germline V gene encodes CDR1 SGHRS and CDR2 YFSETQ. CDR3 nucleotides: TGCGCCAGCAGCTTGGCCGGGGGAATCGTCTATGGCTACACCTTC. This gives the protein CASSLAGGIVYGYTF.

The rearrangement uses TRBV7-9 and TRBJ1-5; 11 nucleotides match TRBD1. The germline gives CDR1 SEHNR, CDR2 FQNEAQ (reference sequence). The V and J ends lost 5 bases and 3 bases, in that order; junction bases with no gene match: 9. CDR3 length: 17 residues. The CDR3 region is CASSLGDRGLDNQPQHF. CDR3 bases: TGTGCCAGCAGCCTTGGGGACAGGGGGTTGGACAATCAGCCCCAGCATTTT.

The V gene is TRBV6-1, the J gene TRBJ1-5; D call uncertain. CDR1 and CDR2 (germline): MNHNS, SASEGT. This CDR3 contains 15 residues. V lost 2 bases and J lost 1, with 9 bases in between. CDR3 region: CASSEIRNSNQPQHF. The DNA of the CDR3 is TGTGCCAGCAGTGAAATCAGGAACAGCAATCAGCCCCAGCATTTT.

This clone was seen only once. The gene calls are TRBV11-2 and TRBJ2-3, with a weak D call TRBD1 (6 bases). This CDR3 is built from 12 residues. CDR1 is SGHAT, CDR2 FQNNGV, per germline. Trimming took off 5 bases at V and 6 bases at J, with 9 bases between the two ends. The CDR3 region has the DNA TGTGCCAGCAGCCAAGACAGGGATACGCAGTATTTT. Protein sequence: CASSQDRDTQYF. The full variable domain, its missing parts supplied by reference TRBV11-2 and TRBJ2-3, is EAGVAQSPRYKIIEKRQSVAFWCNPISGHATLYWYQQILGQGPKLLIQFQNNGVVDDSQLPKDRFSAERLKGVDSTLKIQPAKLEDSAVYLCASSQDRDTQYFGPGTRLTVL.

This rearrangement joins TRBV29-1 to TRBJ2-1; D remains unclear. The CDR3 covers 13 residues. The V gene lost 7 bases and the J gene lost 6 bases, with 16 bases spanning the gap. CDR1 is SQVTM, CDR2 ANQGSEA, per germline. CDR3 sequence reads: CSGVDGGGNEQFF. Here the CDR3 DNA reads TGCAGCGGAGTCGACGGCGGTGGCAATGAGCAGTTCTTC.

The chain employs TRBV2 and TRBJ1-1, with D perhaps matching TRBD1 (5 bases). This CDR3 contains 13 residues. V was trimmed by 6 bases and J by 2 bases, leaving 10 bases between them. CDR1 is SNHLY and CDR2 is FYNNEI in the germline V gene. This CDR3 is CASSDRSNTEAFF. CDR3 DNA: TGTGCCAGCAGCGACAGAAGTAACACTGAAGCTTTCTTT. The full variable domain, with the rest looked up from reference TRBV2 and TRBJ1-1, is EPEVTQTPSHQVTQMGQEVILRCVPISNHLYFYWYRQILGQKVEFLVSFYNNEISEKSEIFDDQFSVERPDGSNFTLKIRSTKLEDSAMYFCASSDRSNTEAFFGQGTRLTVV.

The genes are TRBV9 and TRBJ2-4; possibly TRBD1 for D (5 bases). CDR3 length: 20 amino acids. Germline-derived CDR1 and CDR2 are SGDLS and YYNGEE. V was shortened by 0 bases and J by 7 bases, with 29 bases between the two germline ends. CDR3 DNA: TGTGCCAGCAGCGTAGCGCCAGACCCTCGAACAGGACCCTTTTCCAACATTCAGTACTTC. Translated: CASSVAPDPRTGPFSNIQYF.

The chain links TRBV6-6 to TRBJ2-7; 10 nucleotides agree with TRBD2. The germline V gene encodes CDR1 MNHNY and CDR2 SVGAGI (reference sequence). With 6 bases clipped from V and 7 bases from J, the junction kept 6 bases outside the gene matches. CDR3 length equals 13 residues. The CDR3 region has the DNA TGTGCCAGCAGCCTAGCGGGAGTAAGTGAGCAGTACTTC. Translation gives CASSLAGVSEQYF.

CDR3 sequence reads: CASSRGTGKYEQYF. The CDR3 DNA reads as TGTGCCAGCAGTAGAGGGACAGGGAAATACGAGCAGTACTTC. The chain has TRBV6-5 and TRBJ2-7; 9 nucleotides line up with TRBD1. This CDR3 region has 14 residues. The trim removed 5 bases at V and 4 bases at J, leaving 6 bases unmatched. The germline CDR1 and CDR2 sequences are MNHEY and SVGAGI.

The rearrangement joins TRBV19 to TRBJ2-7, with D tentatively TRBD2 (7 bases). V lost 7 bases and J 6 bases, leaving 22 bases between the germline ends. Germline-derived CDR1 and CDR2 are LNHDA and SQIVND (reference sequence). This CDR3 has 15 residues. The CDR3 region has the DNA TGTGCCAGTAAAGTATCCGCAGGGGAGCGGGGCGAGCAGTACTTC. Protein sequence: CASKVSAGERGEQYF.

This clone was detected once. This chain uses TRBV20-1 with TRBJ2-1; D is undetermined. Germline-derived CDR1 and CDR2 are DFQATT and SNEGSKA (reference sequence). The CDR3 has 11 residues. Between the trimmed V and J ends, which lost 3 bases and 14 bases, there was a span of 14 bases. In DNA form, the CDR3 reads TGCAGTGCTAGTCGAGCGACTCGGAAGTTCTTC. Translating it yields CSASRATRKFF.

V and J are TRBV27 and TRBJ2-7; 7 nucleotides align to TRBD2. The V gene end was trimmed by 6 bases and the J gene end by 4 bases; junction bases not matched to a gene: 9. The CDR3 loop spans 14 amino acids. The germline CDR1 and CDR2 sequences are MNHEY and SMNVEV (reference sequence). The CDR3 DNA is TGTGCCAGCAGAACACTAGCGTCACAATACGAGCAGTACTTC. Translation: CASRTLASQYEQYF.

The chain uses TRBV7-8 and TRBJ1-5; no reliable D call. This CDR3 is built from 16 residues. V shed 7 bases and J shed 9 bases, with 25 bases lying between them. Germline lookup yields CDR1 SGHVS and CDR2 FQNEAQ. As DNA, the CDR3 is TGTGCCAGCAACTTTGAACCCCTCTCAGTTCCCCGGCCCCAGCATTTT. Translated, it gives CASNFEPLSVPRPQHF.

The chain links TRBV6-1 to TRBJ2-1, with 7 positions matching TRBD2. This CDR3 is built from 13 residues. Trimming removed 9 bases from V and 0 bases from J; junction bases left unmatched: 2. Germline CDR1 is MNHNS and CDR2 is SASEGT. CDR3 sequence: CASLAVSYNEQFF. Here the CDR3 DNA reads TGTGCCAGTCTAGCGGTCTCCTACAATGAGCAGTTCTTC.

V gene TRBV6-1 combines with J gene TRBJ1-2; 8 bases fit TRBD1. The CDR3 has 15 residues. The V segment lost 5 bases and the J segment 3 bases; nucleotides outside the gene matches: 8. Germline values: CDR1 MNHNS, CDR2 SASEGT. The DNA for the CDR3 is TGTGCCAGCAGTCCGACAGGGGAACTTGACTATGGCTACACCTTC. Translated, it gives CASSPTGELDYGYTF.

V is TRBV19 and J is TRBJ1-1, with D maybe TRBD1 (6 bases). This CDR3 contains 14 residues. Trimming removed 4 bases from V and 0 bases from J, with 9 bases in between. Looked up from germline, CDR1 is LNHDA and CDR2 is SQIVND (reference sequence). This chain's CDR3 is CASSTGDVNTEAFF. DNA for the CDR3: TGTGCCAGTAGTACAGGGGACGTGAACACTGAAGCTTTCTTT.

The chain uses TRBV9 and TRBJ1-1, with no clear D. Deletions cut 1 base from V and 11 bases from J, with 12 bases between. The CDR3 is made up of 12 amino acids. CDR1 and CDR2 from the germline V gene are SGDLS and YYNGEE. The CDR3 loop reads CASSVQELSAFF. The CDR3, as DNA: TGTGCCAGCAGCGTACAGGAATTGTCGGCTTTCTTT. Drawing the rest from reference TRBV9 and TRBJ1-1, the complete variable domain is DSGVTQTPKHLITATGQRVTLRCSPRSGDLSVYWYQQSLDQGLQFLIQYYNGEERAKGNILERFSAQQFPDLHSELNLSSLELGDSALYFCASSVQELSAFFGQGTRLTVV.